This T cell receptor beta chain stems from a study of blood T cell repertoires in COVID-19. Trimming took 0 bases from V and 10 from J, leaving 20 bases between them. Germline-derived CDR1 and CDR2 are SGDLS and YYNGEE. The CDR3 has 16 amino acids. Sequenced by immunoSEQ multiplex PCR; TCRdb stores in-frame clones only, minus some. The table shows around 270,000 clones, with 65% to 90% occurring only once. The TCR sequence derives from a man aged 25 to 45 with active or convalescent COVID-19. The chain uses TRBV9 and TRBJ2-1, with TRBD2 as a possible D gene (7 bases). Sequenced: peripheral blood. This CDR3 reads CASSVVPDGGAGEQFF. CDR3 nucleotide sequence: TGTGCCAGCAGCGTAGTGCCCGATGGGGGGGCAGGCGAGCAGTTCTTC.